This TCR beta chain appears in the sequencing data of a study of chemoradiotherapy in HPV16-positive cancers. Overall study findings and caveats: Candidate HPV-specific clones and E7-related TCR motifs grew in tumor during treatment.

Over chemoradiotherapy, repertoires were sampled more than once. This clone was observed a few times. The antigen remains unidentified. This CDR3 is 14 amino acids long. CDR1 and CDR2 (germline): KGHSH, LQKENI. Losses at the gene ends were 6 bases for V and 1 base for J; bases not matched to a gene: 3. Profiling relied on immunoSEQ multiplex PCR, and the TCRdb table lists in-frame clones only, not all of them. The table lists around 29,000 clones, nearly 95% of them singletons, with roughly 18% in the top ten. V is TRBV18 and J is TRBJ1-5, with 7 positions matching TRBD1. The TCR sequence derives from a human donor with HPV-associated anogenital cancer. Sequencing was performed on blood, taken from a patient who underwent chemoradiotherapy. The DNA for the CDR3 is TGTGCCAGCTCCGCGGGACAGAGCAATCAGCCCCAGCATTTT. This translates into CASSAGQSNQPQHF. Filled out from reference TRBV18 and TRBJ1-5, the complete variable domain reads NAGVMQNPRHLVRRRGQEARLRCSPMKGHSHVYWYRQLPEEGLKFMVYLQKENIIDESGMPKERFSAEFPKEGPSILRIQQVVRGDSAAYFCASSAGQSNQPQHFGDGTRLSIL.